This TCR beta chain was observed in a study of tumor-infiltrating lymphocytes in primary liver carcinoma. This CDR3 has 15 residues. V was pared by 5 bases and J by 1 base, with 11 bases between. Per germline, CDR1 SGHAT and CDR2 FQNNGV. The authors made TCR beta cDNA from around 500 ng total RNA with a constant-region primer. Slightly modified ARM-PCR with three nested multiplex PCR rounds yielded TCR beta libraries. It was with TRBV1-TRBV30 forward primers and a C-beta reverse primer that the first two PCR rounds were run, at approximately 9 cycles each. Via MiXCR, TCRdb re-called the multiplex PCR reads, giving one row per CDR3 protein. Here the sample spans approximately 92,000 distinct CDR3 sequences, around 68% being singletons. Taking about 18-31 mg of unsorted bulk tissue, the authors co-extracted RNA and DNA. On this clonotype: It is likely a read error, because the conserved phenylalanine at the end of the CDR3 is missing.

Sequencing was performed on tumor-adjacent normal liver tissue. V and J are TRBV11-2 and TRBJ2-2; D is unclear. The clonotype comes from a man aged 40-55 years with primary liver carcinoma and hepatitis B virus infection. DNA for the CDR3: TGTGCCAGCAGCCCGGAGTGCGTGAACACCGGGGAGCTGTTTTCT. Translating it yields CASSPECVNTGELFS.